Listed below are T cell receptor beta chains from one sample, sequenced in a study of cytomegalovirus exposure and HLA in healthy donors. Measured with immunoSEQ multiplex PCR; TCRdb has only the in-frame clones, and not every one. The repertoire has 100,000 or so clones, over 9.5% of them found once; the top ten carry roughly a sixth. The sequenced material came from PBMCs. The receptors derive from a middle-aged man in good health and CMV-seropositive. The CDR3 runs from the conserved cysteine through the conserved F or W. The order of the fields is D gene, clone size, J gene, V gene, CDR3 length, CDR3 protein, CDR3 DNA. D genes are given only for firm matches. Clone size appears in some rows only: once, few, many, or a class for an expanded clone.

d_call: TRBD1; clone_size: -; j_call: TRBJ1-4; v_call: TRBV29-1; cdr3_length: 14; cdr3_aa: CSAARTGAKEKLFF; cdr3_nt: TGCAGCGCCGCCCGAACAGGGGCTAAGGAAAAACTGTTTTTT
d_call: -; clone_size: few; j_call: TRBJ2-7; v_call: TRBV19; cdr3_length: 16; cdr3_aa: CASSISRGTAGYEQYF; cdr3_nt: TGTGCCAGTAGTATCAGCCGCGGGACAGCGGGCTACGAGCAGTACTTC
d_call: -; clone_size: few; j_call: TRBJ2-7; v_call: TRBV28; cdr3_length: 12; cdr3_aa: CASRQGSYEQYF; cdr3_nt: TGTGCCAGCAGACAGGGTTCCTACGAGCAGTACTTC
d_call: TRBD2; clone_size: few; j_call: TRBJ2-6; v_call: TRBV2; cdr3_length: 17; cdr3_aa: CASSVSGRASGANVLTF; cdr3_nt: TGTGCCAGCAGCGTTAGCGGGAGGGCCTCTGGGGCCAACGTCCTGACTTTC
d_call: -; clone_size: -; j_call: TRBJ1-2; v_call: TRBV6-1; cdr3_length: 14; cdr3_aa: CASRETGLENGYTF; cdr3_nt: TGTGCCAGCAGAGAAACAGGGTTGGAGAATGGCTACACCTTC
d_call: TRBD1; clone_size: few; j_call: TRBJ1-1; v_call: TRBV19; cdr3_length: 15; cdr3_aa: CASSIGTGFPTEAFF; cdr3_nt: TGTGCCAGTAGTATAGGGACAGGGTTTCCCACTGAAGCTTTCTTT
d_call: -; clone_size: few; j_call: TRBJ1-2; v_call: TRBV6-1; cdr3_length: 14; cdr3_aa: CASKGGGQLYGYTF; cdr3_nt: TGTGCCAGCAAGGGAGGAGGCCAGCTCTATGGCTACACCTTC
d_call: -; clone_size: -; j_call: TRBJ2-6; v_call: TRBV9; cdr3_length: 17; cdr3_aa: CASSVDPPTSGANVLTF; cdr3_nt: TGTGCCAGCAGCGTAGACCCCCCCACATCTGGGGCCAACGTCCTGACTTTC
d_call: -; clone_size: few; j_call: TRBJ1-4; v_call: TRBV5-1; cdr3_length: 15; cdr3_aa: CASSPKTSTNEKLFF; cdr3_nt: TGCGCCAGCAGCCCTAAGACATCAACTAATGAAAAACTGTTTTTT
d_call: -; clone_size: few; j_call: TRBJ1-1; v_call: TRBV7-2; cdr3_length: 15; cdr3_aa: CASSLVTGQGTEAFF; cdr3_nt: TGTGCCAGCAGCTTAGTGACGGGACAAGGCACTGAAGCTTTCTTT
d_call: -; clone_size: -; j_call: TRBJ2-2; v_call: TRBV9; cdr3_length: 15; cdr3_aa: CASSRGTANTGELFF; cdr3_nt: TGTGCCAGCAGCCGGGGGACGGCGAACACCGGGGAGCTGTTTTTT
d_call: -; clone_size: few; j_call: TRBJ2-7; v_call: TRBV2; cdr3_length: 15; cdr3_aa: CASSEGRAGTHEQYF; cdr3_nt: TGTGCCAGCAGTGAAGGGAGGGCGGGAACCCACGAGCAGTACTTC
d_call: -; clone_size: -; j_call: TRBJ2-1; v_call: TRBV5-1; cdr3_length: 14; cdr3_aa: CASSLSQVVNEQFF; cdr3_nt: TGCGCCAGCAGCTTGTCACAGGTGGTCAATGAGCAGTTCTTC
d_call: -; clone_size: few; j_call: TRBJ2-7; v_call: TRBV28; cdr3_length: 14; cdr3_aa: CASQIQGSAYEQYF; cdr3_nt: TGTGCCAGCCAGATTCAGGGGAGTGCTTACGAGCAGTACTTC
d_call: -; clone_size: few; j_call: TRBJ2-5; v_call: TRBV11-3; cdr3_length: 13; cdr3_aa: CASSPDTQETQYF; cdr3_nt: TGTGCCAGCAGCCCCGACACCCAAGAGACCCAGTACTTC
d_call: TRBD2; clone_size: -; j_call: TRBJ2-1; v_call: TRBV5-1; cdr3_length: 16; cdr3_aa: CASSLASGRSYNEQFF; cdr3_nt: TGCGCCAGCAGCTTGGCTAGCGGGAGGTCCTACAATGAGCAGTTCTTC
d_call: TRBD1; clone_size: -; j_call: TRBJ1-1; v_call: TRBV29-1; cdr3_length: 12; cdr3_aa: CSGGQADTEAFF; cdr3_nt: TGCAGCGGCGGACAGGCCGACACTGAAGCTTTCTTT
d_call: TRBD1; clone_size: -; j_call: TRBJ1-2; v_call: TRBV7-9; cdr3_length: 14; cdr3_aa: CASSLDRGDYGYTF; cdr3_nt: TGTGCCAGCAGCTTGGACAGGGGGGACTATGGCTACACCTTC
d_call: TRBD2; clone_size: few; j_call: TRBJ2-5; v_call: TRBV6-5; cdr3_length: 14; cdr3_aa: CASRGGLAQETQYF; cdr3_nt: TGTGCCAGCCGGGGGGGCCTGGCCCAAGAGACCCAGTACTTC
d_call: -; clone_size: -; j_call: TRBJ2-3; v_call: TRBV7-6; cdr3_length: 13; cdr3_aa: CASSLVAPDTQYF; cdr3_nt: TGTGCCAGCAGCTTAGTAGCTCCAGATACGCAGTATTTT
d_call: TRBD2; clone_size: few; j_call: TRBJ2-3; v_call: TRBV6-1; cdr3_length: 14; cdr3_aa: CASSFTSGSDTQYF; cdr3_nt: TGTGCCAGCAGTTTCACTAGCGGGAGTGATACGCAGTATTTT
d_call: -; clone_size: few; j_call: TRBJ2-1; v_call: TRBV27; cdr3_length: 11; cdr3_aa: CATYSYNEQFF; cdr3_nt: TGTGCCACCTATTCCTACAATGAGCAGTTCTTC
d_call: TRBD2; clone_size: -; j_call: TRBJ2-5; v_call: TRBV11-2; cdr3_length: 16; cdr3_aa: CASSLDSGRNWETQYF; cdr3_nt: TGTGCCAGCAGCTTAGACAGCGGGAGGAATTGGGAGACCCAGTACTTC
d_call: -; clone_size: -; j_call: TRBJ2-2; v_call: TRBV25-1; cdr3_length: 15; cdr3_aa: CASSGLGQVTGELFF; cdr3_nt: TGTGCCAGCAGTGGACTGGGACAAGTGACCGGGGAGCTGTTTTTT
d_call: -; clone_size: -; j_call: TRBJ1-1; v_call: TRBV19; cdr3_length: 15; cdr3_aa: CASSIVFAGNTEAFF; cdr3_nt: TGTGCCAGTAGTATCGTATTTGCGGGGAACACTGAAGCTTTCTTT
d_call: TRBD2; clone_size: few; j_call: TRBJ2-1; v_call: TRBV15; cdr3_length: 17; cdr3_aa: CATSRSRETSGTNEQFF; cdr3_nt: TGTGCCACCAGCAGATCCCGAGAAACTAGCGGGACGAATGAGCAGTTCTTC
d_call: -; clone_size: -; j_call: TRBJ1-1; v_call: TRBV30; cdr3_length: 12; cdr3_aa: CAWSRVGTEAFF; cdr3_nt: TGTGCCTGGAGCAGGGTCGGTACTGAAGCTTTCTTT
d_call: TRBD2; clone_size: few; j_call: TRBJ2-7; v_call: TRBV6-5; cdr3_length: 16; cdr3_aa: CASSYSTGLASSEQYF; cdr3_nt: TGTGCCAGCAGTTACTCCACGGGACTAGCGTCTTCCGAGCAGTACTTC
d_call: -; clone_size: -; j_call: TRBJ2-7; v_call: TRBV30; cdr3_length: 12; cdr3_aa: CAYSGLEYEQYF; cdr3_nt: TGTGCCTACTCGGGTCTAGAATACGAGCAGTACTTC
d_call: -; clone_size: few; j_call: TRBJ1-1; v_call: TRBV6-5; cdr3_length: 15; cdr3_aa: CASRAWDIRNTEAFF; cdr3_nt: TGTGCCAGCAGGGCCTGGGACATTCGGAACACTGAAGCTTTCTTT
d_call: -; clone_size: few; j_call: TRBJ1-4; v_call: TRBV15; cdr3_length: 15; cdr3_aa: CATSLIQGLNEKLFF; cdr3_nt: TGTGCCACCAGCCTCATACAGGGCCTAAATGAAAAACTGTTTTTT
d_call: -; clone_size: few; j_call: TRBJ2-6; v_call: TRBV4-1; cdr3_length: 16; cdr3_aa: CASSQETGSGANVLTF; cdr3_nt: TGCGCCAGCAGCCAAGAAACAGGCTCTGGGGCCAACGTCCTGACTTTC
d_call: -; clone_size: -; j_call: TRBJ2-1; v_call: TRBV13; cdr3_length: 16; cdr3_aa: CASSHDGEWSYNEQFF; cdr3_nt: TGTGCCAGCAGTCACGATGGGGAGTGGTCCTACAATGAGCAGTTCTTC
d_call: TRBD2; clone_size: -; j_call: TRBJ2-7; v_call: TRBV6-6; cdr3_length: 14; cdr3_aa: CASSRLAVSYEQYF; cdr3_nt: TGTGCCAGCAGTCGACTAGCGGTTTCCTACGAGCAGTACTTC
d_call: TRBD2; clone_size: -; j_call: TRBJ2-1; v_call: TRBV18; cdr3_length: 15; cdr3_aa: CASSPPSGVYNEQFF; cdr3_nt: TGTGCCAGCTCACCACCTAGCGGGGTCTACAATGAGCAGTTCTTC
d_call: -; clone_size: -; j_call: TRBJ1-3; v_call: TRBV10-3; cdr3_length: 14; cdr3_aa: CAISPRRDWNTIYF; cdr3_nt: TGTGCCATCAGTCCACGACGGGATTGGAACACCATATATTTT
d_call: -; clone_size: few; j_call: TRBJ2-2; v_call: TRBV5-1; cdr3_length: 14; cdr3_aa: CASRPGDSTGELFF; cdr3_nt: TGCGCCAGCCGCCCGGGGGATTCCACAGGGGAGCTGTTTTTC
d_call: -; clone_size: few; j_call: TRBJ1-4; v_call: TRBV7-9; cdr3_length: 17; cdr3_aa: CASSLGGGDSSKGKLFF; cdr3_nt: TGTGCCAGCAGCTTAGGAGGAGGGGACTCGTCCAAAGGGAAACTGTTTTTT
d_call: TRBD2; clone_size: few; j_call: TRBJ2-5; v_call: TRBV4-1; cdr3_length: 17; cdr3_aa: CASSQESPSGPEETQYF; cdr3_nt: TGCGCCAGCAGCCAAGAAAGTCCTAGCGGACCCGAAGAGACCCAGTACTTC
d_call: TRBD1; clone_size: few; j_call: TRBJ2-3; v_call: TRBV6-6; cdr3_length: 16; cdr3_aa: CASSYSGGQGTDTQYF; cdr3_nt: TGTGCCAGCAGTTACTCAGGGGGACAGGGGACAGATACGCAGTATTTT
d_call: -; clone_size: -; j_call: TRBJ2-7; v_call: TRBV19; cdr3_length: 15; cdr3_aa: CASSSTLSGYYEQYF; cdr3_nt: TGTGCCAGTAGTTCAACCCTTAGCGGCTACTACGAGCAGTACTTC
d_call: TRBD1; clone_size: few; j_call: TRBJ2-7; v_call: TRBV10-2; cdr3_length: 15; cdr3_aa: CASTNRQGARYEQYF; cdr3_nt: TGCGCCAGCACAAACCGGCAGGGGGCTAGGTACGAGCAGTACTTC
d_call: -; clone_size: -; j_call: TRBJ1-1; v_call: TRBV2; cdr3_length: 15; cdr3_aa: CATTQSRAENTEAFF; cdr3_nt: TGTGCCACCACCCAATCGCGGGCCGAGAACACTGAAGCTTTCTTT
d_call: TRBD2; clone_size: -; j_call: TRBJ2-7; v_call: TRBV28; cdr3_length: 17; cdr3_aa: CASRLGLAGGGLYEQYF; cdr3_nt: TGTGCCAGCAGACTGGGACTAGCGGGAGGGGGTCTCTACGAGCAGTACTTC